The subject of this entry is one TCR beta chain. Its antigen is undetermined. The sample comes from a study of cytomegalovirus exposure and HLA in healthy donors. V shed 6 bases and J shed 5 bases, with 8 bases lying between them. This CDR3 comprises 12 residues. CDR1 and CDR2 from the germline V gene are SNHLY and FYNNEI. Regarding donors, all were healthy bone marrow donors. This PCR relied on a set of 60 Vbeta primers and 13 Jbeta primers. Original processing notes: Approximately 87 million unique TCR beta chains, roughly 12 million shared, were counted in a later analysis. Profiling relied on immunoSEQ multiplex PCR, and the TCRdb table lists in-frame clones only, not all of them. V, J and clone size are taken as reported in that table, and D and trimming were inferred from the DNA itself. There are tens of thousands of clones in the sample; approximately 74% occur only once, and 6% to 8% lies in the top ten.

Findings and limits, study-wide: Among TCR sequences, most were rare, though some public TCRs appeared in many donors.

Sequenced input: PBMCs. V and J are TRBV2 and TRBJ1-5; D gene ambiguous. This TCR came from a woman between 50 and 59 years old in good health and CMV-seropositive. The CDR3 loop is CASRREDQPQHF. The CDR3 DNA is TGTGCCAGCAGAAGAGAGGATCAGCCCCAGCATTTT.